This note documents a single T cell receptor (beta chain) sequence. The sample is drawn from a study of T cell changes during pregnancy in multiple sclerosis. The junction had 5 bases not matched to a gene; V was cut back by 1 base and J by 0 bases. CDR3 size: 17 residues. In germline, CDR1 is SGHDT, CDR2 YYEEEE. TCRdb's table, derived via immunoSEQ multiplex PCR, lists solely in-frame clones and lacks some. The sample contains some 85,000 clones, about 94% of which appear only once. The sequencing used peripheral blood, collected in the third trimester of pregnancy. V gene TRBV5-6 combines with J gene TRBJ1-3; 9 positions match TRBD1. This TCR derives from a female donor with multiple sclerosis, enrolled in a pregnancy study. CDR3 coding DNA: TGTGCCAGCAGCTTGTTGACAGGGGGGATCTCTGGAAACACCATATATTTT. This encodes CASSLLTGGISGNTIYF.